A selection of T cell receptor beta chains follows, all from one sample in a study of spatial heterogeneity in lung cancer. Each CDR3 protein is one row after TCRdb ran MiXCR on the 5' RACE reads. The sample lists about 100,000 distinct CDR3 sequences, under 4.5% seen once, with approximately 22% in the top ten. The sample consisted of lung tumor tissue, taken at surgery. Receptors originate from a male donor with early-stage non-small cell lung cancer. CDR3s include the opening cysteine and the closing phenylalanine or tryptophan. Fields, in order: clone size, D gene, J gene, V gene, CDR3 protein, CDR3 DNA. A D gene is named only where the DNA matches it firmly. Some rows mark clone size as missing; the rest say once, few, many or name a class of expanded clone.

size: many
D: TRBD2
J: TRBJ2-7
V: TRBV29-1
CDR3: CSVPEREGIYEQYF
DNA: TGCAGCGTACCCGAGCGGGAAGGGATCTACGAGCAGTACTTC

size: many
D: -
J: TRBJ2-6
V: TRBV3-1
CDR3: CASSQEMIISGANVLTF
DNA: TGTGCCAGCAGCCAAGAGATGATCATCTCTGGGGCCAACGTCCTGACTTTC

size: many
D: -
J: TRBJ2-4
V: TRBV3-1
CDR3: CASSQEGGLQAAKNIQYF
DNA: TGTGCCAGCAGCCAAGAGGGGGGACTCCAAGCGGCCAAAAACATTCAGTACTTC

size: many
D: TRBD2
J: TRBJ2-2
V: TRBV20-1
CDR3: CSATTGTSGSGTGELFF
DNA: TGCAGTGCCACGACCGGGACTAGCGGGAGCGGGACCGGGGAGCTGTTTTTT

size: many
D: -
J: TRBJ1-5
V: TRBV6-2/TRBV6-3
CDR3: CASSYRDGRNQPQHF
DNA: TGTGCCAGCAGTTACCGGGACGGTAGGAATCAGCCCCAGCATTTT

size: -
D: TRBD1
J: TRBJ2-2
V: TRBV7-9
CDR3: CASSTGQWFKLFF
DNA: TGTGCCAGCAGCACGGGACAGTGGTTTAAGCTGTTTTTT

size: many
D: -
J: TRBJ1-5
V: TRBV2
CDR3: CASSEAGDSNQPQHF
DNA: TGTGCCAGCAGTGAAGCGGGGGACAGCAATCAGCCCCAGCATTTT

size: many
D: TRBD1
J: TRBJ2-7
V: TRBV5-1
CDR3: CASSRQGGYTYEQYF
DNA: TGCGCCAGCAGCAGACAGGGGGGGTATACCTACGAGCAGTACTTC

size: few
D: -
J: TRBJ1-3
V: TRBV29-1
CDR3: CSVRGTVGNTIYF
DNA: TGCAGCGTGAGGGGAACAGTTGGAAACACCATATATTTT

size: few
D: -
J: TRBJ1-5
V: TRBV12-3/TRBV12-4
CDR3: CASRYTGINQPQHF
DNA: TGTGCCAGCAGATATACAGGGATCAATCAGCCCCAGCATTTT

size: many
D: -
J: TRBJ2-5
V: TRBV6-6
CDR3: CASSQPEGGKETQYF
DNA: TGTGCCAGCAGCCAGCCGGAGGGCGGAAAGGAGACCCAGTACTTC

size: -
D: TRBD1
J: TRBJ1-1
V: TRBV6-6
CDR3: CASSPPWGQLNTEAFF
DNA: TGTGCCAGCAGTCCACCGTGGGGACAGCTGAACACTGAAGCTTTCTTT

size: many
D: TRBD1
J: TRBJ2-5
V: TRBV7-9
CDR3: CASSFSGQTQETQYF
DNA: TGTGCCAGCAGCTTTTCGGGACAGACCCAAGAGACCCAGTACTTC

size: -
D: TRBD1
J: TRBJ1-6
V: TRBV5-4
CDR3: CASSRGQVYNSPLHF
DNA: TGTGCCAGCAGCAGGGGACAGGTGTATAATTCACCCCTCCACTTT

size: many
D: -
J: TRBJ2-7
V: TRBV5-1
CDR3: CASSFSRGSYEQYF
DNA: TGCGCCAGCAGCTTCTCCCGAGGGTCCTACGAGCAGTACTTC

size: -
D: -
J: TRBJ2-4
V: TRBV20-1
CDR3: CSARGGHIQYF
DNA: TGCAGTGCTAGGGGGGGGCACATTCAGTACTTC

size: many
D: -
J: TRBJ2-3
V: TRBV27
CDR3: CASRRTRADTQYF
DNA: TGTGCCAGCAGACGGACCCGCGCAGATACGCAGTATTTT

size: many
D: TRBD2
J: TRBJ2-1
V: TRBV7-2
CDR3: CASSFIAGGPLVNEQFF
DNA: TGTGCCAGCAGCTTCATTGCGGGAGGGCCCTTAGTTAACGAGCAGTTCTTC

size: many
D: -
J: TRBJ1-1
V: TRBV5-1
CDR3: CASSLGGVATEAFF
DNA: TGCGCCAGCAGCTTGGGCGGAGTCGCCACTGAAGCTTTCTTT

size: few
D: -
J: TRBJ1-2
V: TRBV2
CDR3: CASSEGQRGIGYTF
DNA: TGTGCCAGCAGTGAAGGACAGCGAGGGATTGGCTACACCTTC

size: many
D: TRBD1
J: TRBJ1-2
V: TRBV12-3/TRBV12-4
CDR3: CASRTTGEGGYTF
DNA: TGTGCCAGCAGAACAACAGGGGAAGGTGGCTACACCTTC

size: few
D: TRBD1
J: TRBJ2-3
V: TRBV6-5
CDR3: CASRTGWGSTDTQYF
DNA: TGTGCCAGCAGGACAGGGTGGGGGAGCACAGATACGCAGTATTTT

size: many
D: -
J: TRBJ2-3
V: TRBV5-6
CDR3: CASSLISFQTQYF
DNA: TGTGCCAGCAGCTTGATTTCCTTCCAAACGCAGTATTTT

size: many
D: -
J: TRBJ2-1
V: TRBV20-1
CDR3: CSAGGWADEQFF
DNA: TGCAGTGCTGGGGGGTGGGCAGATGAGCAGTTCTTC

size: -
D: TRBD2
J: TRBJ2-5
V: TRBV6-1
CDR3: CASSDFPAGVFETQYF
DNA: TGTGCCAGCAGTGATTTCCCAGCGGGAGTGTTTGAGACCCAGTACTTC

size: many
D: -
J: TRBJ2-7
V: TRBV28
CDR3: CASSLGANYEQYF
DNA: TGTGCCAGCAGTTTGGGGGCAAATTACGAGCAGTACTTC

size: -
D: TRBD2
J: TRBJ2-2
V: TRBV6-1
CDR3: CASSVASGSVGGELFF
DNA: TGTGCCAGCAGTGTGGCTAGCGGGAGCGTCGGCGGGGAGCTGTTTTTT

size: -
D: -
J: TRBJ1-6
V: TRBV2
CDR3: CASTLQGTDSPLHF
DNA: TGTGCCAGCACCTTACAGGGAACGGATTCACCCCTCCACTTT

size: many
D: -
J: TRBJ1-2
V: TRBV18
CDR3: CASSESSYLGYTF
DNA: TGTGCCAGCTCAGAATCGAGTTACCTTGGCTACACCTTC

size: many
D: -
J: TRBJ1-1
V: TRBV12-3/TRBV12-4
CDR3: CASSLVQANRLTEAFF
DNA: TGTGCCAGCAGTTTAGTACAGGCAAATCGTCTCACTGAAGCTTTCTTT

size: many
D: TRBD2
J: TRBJ2-1
V: TRBV7-2
CDR3: CASSLASSGRVSSNEQFF
DNA: TGTGCCAGCAGCTTAGCCTCTAGCGGGAGGGTTTCGAGCAATGAGCAGTTCTTC

size: many
D: -
J: TRBJ1-4
V: TRBV27
CDR3: CASTDGTLGKLFF
DNA: TGTGCCAGCACGGACGGAACTTTAGGAAAACTGTTTTTT

size: -
D: -
J: TRBJ2-7
V: TRBV20-1
CDR3: CSANSDRTISYEQYF
DNA: TGCAGTGCCAATTCGGACAGAACGATCTCCTACGAGCAGTACTTC

size: many
D: TRBD1
J: TRBJ2-3
V: TRBV11-1
CDR3: CASSFDRGTTDTQYF
DNA: TGTGCCAGCAGTTTCGACAGGGGGACAACAGATACGCAGTATTTT

size: few
D: -
J: TRBJ1-5
V: TRBV5-5
CDR3: CASSGGPRDYQPQHF
DNA: TGTGCCAGCAGCGGGGGACCCCGGGACTATCAGCCCCAGCATTTT

size: few
D: -
J: TRBJ2-6
V: TRBV6-2/TRBV6-3
CDR3: CASSSQFSVAGANVLTF
DNA: TGTGCCAGCAGTTCCCAGTTTTCGGTGGCTGGGGCCAACGTCCTGACTTTC

size: few
D: -
J: TRBJ2-1
V: TRBV7-2
CDR3: CASSTVDWGYNEQFF
DNA: TGTGCCAGCAGCACCGTGGATTGGGGTTACAATGAGCAGTTCTTC

size: many
D: -
J: TRBJ2-5
V: TRBV5-1
CDR3: CASRRGSTGLEGTQYF
DNA: TGCGCCAGCAGGCGAGGCTCGACAGGTCTGGAGGGGACCCAGTACTTC

size: -
D: -
J: TRBJ1-6
V: TRBV5-6
CDR3: CASSLVAGKQSPLHF
DNA: TGTGCCAGCAGCTTGGTGGCAGGGAAACAGTCACCCCTCCACTTT

size: many
D: -
J: TRBJ2-7
V: TRBV12-3/TRBV12-4
CDR3: CASSKGVEQYF
DNA: TGTGCCAGCAGTAAGGGCGTTGAGCAGTACTTC

size: many
D: TRBD1
J: TRBJ1-1
V: TRBV11-2
CDR3: CASSLATGNEAFF
DNA: TGTGCCAGCAGCTTAGCGACAGGGAACGAAGCTTTCTTT

size: many
D: -
J: TRBJ1-1
V: TRBV5-1
CDR3: CASRPGWAGIRSEAFF
DNA: TGCGCCAGCAGACCCGGTTGGGCCGGGATTAGGTCTGAAGCTTTCTTT

size: many
D: TRBD2
J: TRBJ2-1
V: TRBV27
CDR3: CASSLYVRTSGGYNEQFF
DNA: TGTGCCAGCAGTTTATACGTTCGGACTAGCGGGGGTTACAATGAGCAGTTCTTC

size: many
D: -
J: TRBJ1-1
V: TRBV5-1
CDR3: CASSLFQSNTEAFF
DNA: TGCGCCAGCAGCTTGTTTCAATCGAACACTGAAGCTTTCTTT

size: -
D: -
J: TRBJ1-1
V: TRBV28
CDR3: CALGGSQNTEAFF
DNA: TGTGCCCTTGGGGGGAGTCAGAACACTGAAGCTTTCTTT

size: many
D: -
J: TRBJ2-7
V: TRBV7-2
CDR3: CASSPGGIYYEQYF
DNA: TGTGCCAGTTCCCCTGGGGGGATATACTACGAGCAGTACTTC

size: -
D: -
J: TRBJ2-3
V: TRBV5-1
CDR3: CASSFEGPDTQYF
DNA: TGCGCCAGCAGCTTTGAGGGCCCAGATACGCAGTATTTT

size: many
D: -
J: TRBJ2-1
V: TRBV11-2
CDR3: CASSWFSASSYNEQFF
DNA: TGTGCCAGCAGCTGGTTTTCCGCCAGCTCCTACAATGAGCAGTTCTTC

size: many
D: -
J: TRBJ2-7
V: TRBV27
CDR3: CARPHPYEQYF
DNA: TGTGCCAGACCTCATCCCTACGAGCAGTACTTC